This T cell receptor beta chain was captured by sequencing in a study of OX40 agonist ivuxolimab in advanced cancers. Overall study: The dose-escalation cohort was approximately 85% male, with a mean age of around 54 years, ranging about 23 to 90.

This clone is a singleton in its sample. What it recognizes is unknown. Study-level points and caveats: Some nonresponders additionally presented with little normalized T-cell clonal expansion. Dosing at 0.1 to 3.0 mg/kg was accompanied by clonal expansion of CD4+ and CD8+ blood T cells by week 6. CD8+ T cells averaged more expanded clones than CD4+.

Libraries were prepared by immunoSEQ multiplex PCR; TCRdb keeps only in-frame clonotypes and omits some of them. The sample has about 82,000 clones, over 65% seen once; the top ten hold more than 0.7%. This CDR3 is 15 amino acids long. Germline lookup yields CDR1 SGHTS and CDR2 YDEGEE. V shed 2 bases, J shed 5 bases, and the junction held 6 bases outside the gene matches. This chain links TRBV5-8 with TRBJ1-4; 7 nucleotides match TRBD1. The sample consisted of CD4+ or CD8+ T cells sorted from blood, taken in a trial of the OX40 agonist ivuxolimab. The sequence came from an adult with an advanced solid tumor such as melanoma, head and neck, liver or kidney cancer. The CDR3 spells CASSFGTAYNEKLFF. DNA of the CDR3: TGTGCCAGCAGCTTCGGGACAGCCTACAATGAAAAACTGTTTTTT.